A few counts support the clone carrying this T cell receptor beta chain. This entry belongs to a study of T-cell memory formation after mild COVID-19. Study-level information: The study found TCR clusters largely donor specific.

The CDR3 consists of 14 residues. V lost 4 bases, J lost 0 bases, and 9 bases lay in between. Germline V CDR1 and CDR2: KGHSH, LQKENI. Each CDR3 protein gets one entry after TCRdb re-called the 5' RACE reads with MiXCR. The table records 100,000 to 150,000 distinct CDR3 sequences, over 15% of them present only once. The TCR comes from a young man who had mild COVID-19 (a few samples of this study predate the infection). Cell type and time point are not known. The chain uses TRBV18 and TRBJ1-1; D unclear. The sequenced sample consisted of PBMCs or a T cell subset sorted from them (not recorded which). CDR3 region: CASSLDTLNTEAFF. The CDR3 DNA reads TGTGCCAGCTCACTCGACACCCTGAACACTGAAGCTTTCTTT. The variable domain in full, completed from reference TRBV18 and TRBJ1-1, reads NAGVMQNPRHLVRRRGQEARLRCSPMKGHSHVYWYRQLPEEGLKFMVYLQKENIIDESGMPKERFSAEFPKEGPSILRIQQVVRGDSAAYFCASSLDTLNTEAFFGQGTRLTVV.